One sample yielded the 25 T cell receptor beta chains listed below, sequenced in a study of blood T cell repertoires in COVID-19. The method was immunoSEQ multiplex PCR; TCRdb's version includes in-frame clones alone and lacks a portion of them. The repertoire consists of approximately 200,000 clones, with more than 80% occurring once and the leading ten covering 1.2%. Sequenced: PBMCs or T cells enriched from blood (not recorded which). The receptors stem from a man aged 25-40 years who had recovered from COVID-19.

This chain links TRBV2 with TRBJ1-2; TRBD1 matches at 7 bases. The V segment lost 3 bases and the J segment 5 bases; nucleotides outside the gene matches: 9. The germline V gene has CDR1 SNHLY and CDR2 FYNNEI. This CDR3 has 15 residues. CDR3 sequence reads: CASSDRRGGAYGYTF. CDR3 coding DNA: TGTGCCAGCAGTGACCGGAGAGGGGGCGCGTATGGCTACACCTTC.

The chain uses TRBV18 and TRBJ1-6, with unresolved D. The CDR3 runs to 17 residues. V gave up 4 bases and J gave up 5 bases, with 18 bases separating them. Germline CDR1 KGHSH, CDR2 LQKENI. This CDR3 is CASSLSRSAADNSPLHF. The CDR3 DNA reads TGTGCCAGCTCACTTAGTCGAAGCGCGGCAGATAATTCACCCCTCCACTTT.

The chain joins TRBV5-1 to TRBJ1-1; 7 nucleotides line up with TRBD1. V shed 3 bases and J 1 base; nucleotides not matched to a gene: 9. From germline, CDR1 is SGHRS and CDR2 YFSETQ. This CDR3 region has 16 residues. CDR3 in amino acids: CASSSLVQGGNTEAFF. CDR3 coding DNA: TGCGCCAGCAGCTCCCTCGTCCAGGGGGGGAACACTGAAGCTTTCTTT.

CDR3 protein: CASSPNNFAAGGNEQYF. In nucleotides, the CDR3 is TGTGCCAGCAGCCCGAACAACTTTGCGGCAGGGGGCAACGAGCAGTACTTC. The rearrangement uses TRBV3-1 (or the pseudogene TRBV3-2) and TRBJ2-7, with 8 bases matching TRBD1. V shed 4 bases, J shed 5 bases, and the junction held 16 bases outside the gene matches. The CDR3 consists of 17 residues. Germline CDR1 reads LGHDT; CDR2 reads YNNKEL (reference sequence).

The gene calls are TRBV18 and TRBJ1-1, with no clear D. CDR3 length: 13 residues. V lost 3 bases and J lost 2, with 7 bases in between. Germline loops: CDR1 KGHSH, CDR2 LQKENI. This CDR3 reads CASSPQINTEAFF. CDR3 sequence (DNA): TGTGCCAGCTCACCGCAGATCAACACTGAAGCTTTCTTT.

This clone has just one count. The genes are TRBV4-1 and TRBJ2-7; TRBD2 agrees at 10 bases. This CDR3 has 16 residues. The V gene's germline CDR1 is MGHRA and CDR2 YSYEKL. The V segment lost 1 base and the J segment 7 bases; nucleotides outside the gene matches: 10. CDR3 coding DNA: TGCGCCAGCAGCCAAGTCATTCTAGCGGGAGCTAAAGAGCAGTACTTC. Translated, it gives CASSQVILAGAKEQYF.

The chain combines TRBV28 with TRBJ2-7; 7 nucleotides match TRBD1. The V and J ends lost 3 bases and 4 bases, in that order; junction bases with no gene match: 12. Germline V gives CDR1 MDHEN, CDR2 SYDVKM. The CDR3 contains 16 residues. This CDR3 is CASSFLMGQSAYEQYF. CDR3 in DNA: TGTGCCAGCAGTTTCCTCATGGGACAGTCCGCATACGAGCAGTACTTC.

The CDR3 DNA reads TGCGCCAGCAGCTTGGAGCCCAGGTGGCGTGGGTATTCCTACGAGCAGTACTTC. Translating gives CASSLEPRWRGYSYEQYF. The chain recombines TRBV5-1 with TRBJ2-7, with D unclear. This CDR3 contains 18 residues. CDR1 and CDR2 from the germline V gene are SGHRS and YFSETQ. The V gene lost 0 bases and the J gene lost 1 base, with 20 bases spanning the gap.

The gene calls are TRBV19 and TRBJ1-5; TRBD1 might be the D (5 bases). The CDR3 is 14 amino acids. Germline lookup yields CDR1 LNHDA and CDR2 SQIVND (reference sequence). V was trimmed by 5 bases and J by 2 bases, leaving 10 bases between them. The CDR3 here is CASSHGGGNQPQHF. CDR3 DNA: TGTGCCAGTAGTCATGGAGGGGGCAATCAGCCCCAGCATTTT.

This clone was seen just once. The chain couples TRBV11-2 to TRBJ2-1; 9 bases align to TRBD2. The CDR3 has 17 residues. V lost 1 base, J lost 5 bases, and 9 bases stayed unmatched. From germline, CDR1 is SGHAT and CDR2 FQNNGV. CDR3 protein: CASSLGVGLAQNNEQFF. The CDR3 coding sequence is TGTGCCAGCAGCTTAGGCGTGGGACTAGCTCAAAACAATGAGCAGTTCTTC.

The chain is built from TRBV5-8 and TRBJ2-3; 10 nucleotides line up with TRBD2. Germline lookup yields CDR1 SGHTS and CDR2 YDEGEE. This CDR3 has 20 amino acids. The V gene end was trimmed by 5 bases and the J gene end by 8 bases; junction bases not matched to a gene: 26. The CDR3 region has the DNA TGTGCCAGCAGGCAGCGGGGGGGCGGAGAGGGCGGCGGAGAGGCAGGTACGCAGTATTTT. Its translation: CASRQRGGGEGGGEAGTQYF.

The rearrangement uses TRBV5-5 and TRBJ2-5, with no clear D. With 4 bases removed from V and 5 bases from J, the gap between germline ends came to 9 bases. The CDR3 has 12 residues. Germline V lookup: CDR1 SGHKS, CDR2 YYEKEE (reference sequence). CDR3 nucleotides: TGTGCCAGCAGCAAATATATGGAGACCCAGTACTTC. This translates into CASSKYMETQYF.

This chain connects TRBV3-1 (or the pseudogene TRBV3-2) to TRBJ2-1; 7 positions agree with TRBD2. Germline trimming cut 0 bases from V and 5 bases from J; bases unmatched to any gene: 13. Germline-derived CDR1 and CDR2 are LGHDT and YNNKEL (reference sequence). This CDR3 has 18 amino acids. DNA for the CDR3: TGTGCCAGCAGCCAAGATTTGGTCCGGAGGGACTATAACAATGAGCAGTTCTTC. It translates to CASSQDLVRRDYNNEQFF.

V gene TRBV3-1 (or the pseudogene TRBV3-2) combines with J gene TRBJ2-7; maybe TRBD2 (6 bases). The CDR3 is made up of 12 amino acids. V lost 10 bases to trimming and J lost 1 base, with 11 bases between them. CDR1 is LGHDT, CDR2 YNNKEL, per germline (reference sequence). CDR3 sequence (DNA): TGTGCCACCACTAGCCGATCCTACGAGCAGTACTTC. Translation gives CATTSRSYEQYF.

The CDR3 reads CASSSRVSGELFF. The CDR3 DNA follows: TGTGCCAGCAGCTCCAGGGTGTCCGGGGAGCTGTTTTTT. This chain uses TRBV11-3 with TRBJ2-2; tentatively, D is TRBD1 (5 bases). V lost 4 bases and J 6 bases, leaving 9 bases between the germline ends. This CDR3 has 13 residues. Germline V gene sequence: CDR1 SGHNT, CDR2 YENEEA.

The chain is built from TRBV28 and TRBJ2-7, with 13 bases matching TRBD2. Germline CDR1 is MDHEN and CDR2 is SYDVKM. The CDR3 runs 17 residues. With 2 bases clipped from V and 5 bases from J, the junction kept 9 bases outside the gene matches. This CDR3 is CASSLDLAGTSGNEQYF. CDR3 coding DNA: TGTGCCAGCAGTTTAGACCTGGCCGGGACTAGCGGGAACGAGCAGTACTTC.

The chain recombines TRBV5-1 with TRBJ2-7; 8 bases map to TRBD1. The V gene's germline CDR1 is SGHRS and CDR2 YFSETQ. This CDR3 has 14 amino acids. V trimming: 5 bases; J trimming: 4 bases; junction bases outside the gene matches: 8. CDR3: CASSFGTGVYEQYF. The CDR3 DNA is TGCGCCAGCAGTTTCGGGACAGGCGTGTACGAGCAGTACTTC.

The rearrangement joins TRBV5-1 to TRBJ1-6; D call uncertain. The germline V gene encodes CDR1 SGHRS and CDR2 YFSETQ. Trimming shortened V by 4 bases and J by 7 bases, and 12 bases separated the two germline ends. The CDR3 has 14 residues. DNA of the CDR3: TGCGCCAGCAGCCCCGGTGCCGCAAATTCACCCCTCCACTTT. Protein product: CASSPGAANSPLHF. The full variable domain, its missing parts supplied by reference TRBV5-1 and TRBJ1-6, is KAGVTQTPRYLIKTRGQQVTLSCSPISGHRSVSWYQQTPGQGLQFLFEYFSETQRNKGNFPGRFSGRQFSNSRSEMNVSTLELGDSALYLCASSPGAANSPLHFGNGTRLTVT.

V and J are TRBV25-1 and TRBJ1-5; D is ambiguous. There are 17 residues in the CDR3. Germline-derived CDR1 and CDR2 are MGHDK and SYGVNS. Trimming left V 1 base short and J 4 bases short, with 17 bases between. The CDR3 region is CASSEWGGRSPNQPQHF. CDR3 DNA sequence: TGTGCCAGCAGTGAATGGGGAGGGAGAAGTCCAAATCAGCCCCAGCATTTT. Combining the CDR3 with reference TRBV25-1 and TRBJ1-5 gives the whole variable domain EADIYQTPRYLVIGTGKKITLECSQTMGHDKMYWYQQDPGMELHLIHYSYGVNSTEKGDLSSESTVSRIRTEHFPLTLESARPSHTSQYLCASSEWGGRSPNQPQHFGDGTRLSIL.

CDR3 DNA sequence: TGTGCCAGCAGCTTACTCTCCGGCCGGGGGAGAAACACCGGGGAGCTGTTTTTT. Its translation: CASSLLSGRGRNTGELFF. V usage is TRBV7-7 and J usage is TRBJ2-2, with TRBD2 as a possible D gene (6 bases). Deletions cut 2 bases from V and 2 bases from J, with 18 bases between. Germline lookup yields CDR1 SSHAT and CDR2 FNYEAQ (reference sequence). CDR3 size: 18 residues.

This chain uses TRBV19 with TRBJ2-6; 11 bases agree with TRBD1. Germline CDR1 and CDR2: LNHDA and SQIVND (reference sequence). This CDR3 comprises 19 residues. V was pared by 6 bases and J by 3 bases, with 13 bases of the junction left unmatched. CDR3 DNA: TGTGCCAGTAGAAAAAATCCGGGACAGGGGGTTGTTGGGGCCAACGTCCTGACTTTC. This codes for CASRKNPGQGVVGANVLTF. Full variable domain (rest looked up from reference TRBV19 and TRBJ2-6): DGGITQSPKYLFRKEGQNVTLSCEQNLNHDAMYWYRQDPGQGLRLIYYSQIVNDFQKGDIAEGYSVSREKKESFPLTVTSAQKNPTAFYLCASRKNPGQGVVGANVLTFGAGSRLTVL.

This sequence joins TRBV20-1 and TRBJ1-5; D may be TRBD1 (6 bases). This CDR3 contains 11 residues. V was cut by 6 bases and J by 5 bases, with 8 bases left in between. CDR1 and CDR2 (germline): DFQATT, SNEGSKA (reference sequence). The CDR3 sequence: CSAEGDQPQHF. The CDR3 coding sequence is TGCAGTGCAGAGGGGGATCAGCCCCAGCATTTT.

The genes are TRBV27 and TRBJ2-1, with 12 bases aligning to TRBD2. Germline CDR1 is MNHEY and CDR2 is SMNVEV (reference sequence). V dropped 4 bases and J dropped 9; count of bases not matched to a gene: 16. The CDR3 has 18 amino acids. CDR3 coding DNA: TGTGCCAGCAGTTCCCCACCGGTGACTAGCGGGGGTCGAGGTGAGCAGTTCTTC. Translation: CASSSPPVTSGGRGEQFF.

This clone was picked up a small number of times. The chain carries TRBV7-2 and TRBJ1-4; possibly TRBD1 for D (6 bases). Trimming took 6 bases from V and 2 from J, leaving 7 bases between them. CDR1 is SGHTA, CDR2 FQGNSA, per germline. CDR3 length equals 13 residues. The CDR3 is CASSRGTNEKLFF. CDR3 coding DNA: TGTGCCAGCAGTAGGGGGACTAATGAAAAACTGTTTTTT.

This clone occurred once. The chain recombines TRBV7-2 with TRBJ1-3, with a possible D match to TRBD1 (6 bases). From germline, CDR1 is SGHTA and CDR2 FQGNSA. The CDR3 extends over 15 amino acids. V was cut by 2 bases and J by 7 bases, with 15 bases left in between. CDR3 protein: CASSLSGRGRNTIYF. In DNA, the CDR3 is TGTGCCAGCAGCTTATCGGGCAGGGGAAGGAACACCATATATTTT. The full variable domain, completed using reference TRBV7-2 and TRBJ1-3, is GAGVSQSPSNKVTEKGKDVELRCDPISGHTALYWYRQSLGQGLEFLIYFQGNSAPDKSGLPSDRFSAERTGGSVSTLTIQRTQQEDSAVYLCASSLSGRGRNTIYFGEGSWLTVV.